These T cell receptor beta chains were read from a single sample in a study of T-cell reconstitution after alpha-beta-depleted transplantation in children. TCRdb itself ran the PCR reads through MiXCR, one entry per CDR3 protein. The sample carries fewer than 400,000 distinct CDR3 sequences, approximately 20% recorded once. The source was PBMCs, mostly from graft donor cells, collected 180 days after TCRalphabeta/CD19-depleted stem cell transplant. The source of these receptors is a male patient younger than 18 who had a stem cell transplant for acute lymphoblastic leukemia, so the T cells may come from the graft donor. Each CDR3 is given with its conserved first and last residue. The D gene is left open where the match is weak. Expanded clones are given a class, and other clones once, few, many or no size at all.

>TRBV5-1|-|-|TRBJ2-2
CASSTNLGLTKTGELFF
TGCGCCAGCAGCACCAACCTCGGACTTACTAAAACCGGGGAGCTGTTTTTT
>TRBV7-2|-|TRBD2|TRBJ2-1
CASSLTSGSEEQFF
TGTGCCAGCAGCTTGACTAGCGGGAGTGAAGAGCAGTTCTTC
>TRBV5-1|-|-|TRBJ2-1
CASSISSSSYNEQFF
TGCGCCAGCAGCATCAGCTCTTCTTCCTACAATGAGCAGTTCTTC
>TRBV27|-|-|TRBJ2-7
CASLPGTGSYEQYF
TGTGCCAGCCTTCCTGGGACTGGCTCCTACGAGCAGTACTTC
>TRBV7-9|-|-|TRBJ2-1
CASSRSTAYNEQFF
TGTGCCAGCAGCCGCTCAACAGCTTACAATGAGCAGTTCTTC
>TRBV12-3/TRBV12-4|-|TRBD1|TRBJ2-7
CASSLELGTEDYEQYF
TGTGCCAGCAGTTTAGAATTGGGGACAGAGGACTACGAGCAGTACTTC
>TRBV5-1|many|-|TRBJ1-1
CASSLQTAVNTEAFF
TGCGCCAGCAGCCTGCAAACAGCCGTGAACACTGAAGCTTTCTTT
>TRBV29-1|few|-|TRBJ1-2
CSVDTPLYGYTF
TGCAGCGTTGATACTCCCCTCTATGGCTACACCTTC
>TRBV5-1|-|TRBD1|TRBJ2-7
CASSLVGQGGDEQYF
TGCGCCAGCAGCTTGGTGGGACAGGGGGGAGACGAGCAGTACTTC
>TRBV4-2|-|-|TRBJ2-7
CASSQGGPRRREQYF
TGTGCCAGCAGCCAAGGCGGGCCTCGTCGACGCGAGCAGTACTTC
>TRBV5-5|-|TRBD2|TRBJ2-7
CASSFGASGPGPSYEQYF
TGTGCCAGCAGCTTTGGGGCTAGCGGGCCTGGCCCCTCCTACGAGCAGTACTTC
>TRBV6-6|-|-|TRBJ1-2
CASSYSVHYGYTF
TGTGCCAGCAGTTACTCGGTCCACTATGGCTACACCTTC
>TRBV5-1|-|-|TRBJ2-5
CASSLALGASQETQYF
TGCGCCAGCAGCTTGGCCTTGGGAGCGAGCCAAGAGACCCAGTACTTC
>TRBV3-1|-|TRBD2|TRBJ2-1
CASSRRASGAYNEQFF
TGTGCCAGCAGCCGACGCGCTAGCGGGGCTTACAATGAGCAGTTCTTC
>TRBV7-8|few|-|TRBJ2-7
CASSSWTASSYEQYF
TGTGCCAGCAGCTCTTGGACGGCAAGCTCCTACGAGCAGTACTTC
>TRBV29-1|few|-|TRBJ2-7
CSVLTEFYEQYF
TGCAGCGTCCTGACTGAATTCTACGAGCAGTACTTC
>TRBV5-1|few|-|TRBJ2-1
CASSLGENYNEQFF
TGCGCCAGCAGCTTGGGAGAAAACTACAATGAGCAGTTCTTC
>TRBV7-9|-|-|TRBJ2-7
CASSFGGSLAYEQYF
TGTGCCAGCAGCTTCGGGGGTAGTCTCGCCTACGAGCAGTACTTC
>TRBV5-1|few|-|TRBJ2-1
CASSSMRNNEQFF
TGCGCCAGCAGCTCCATGAGGAACAATGAGCAGTTCTTC
>TRBV4-1|few|-|TRBJ2-5
CASSLPNRRIRETQYF
TGCGCCAGCAGCCTCCCTAACCGACGAATTAGGGAGACCCAGTACTTC
>TRBV6-1|few|TRBD1|TRBJ1-5
CASSATQGHNNQPQHF
TGTGCCAGCAGTGCAACACAGGGGCATAACAATCAGCCCCAGCATTTT
>TRBV19|-|TRBD2|TRBJ2-1
CASSIYRTSGVNEQFF
TGTGCCAGTAGTATTTATCGGACTAGCGGGGTTAACGAGCAGTTCTTC
>TRBV10-3|few|-|TRBJ2-3
CAISDGLADTQYF
TGTGCCATCAGTGACGGCCTGGCAGATACGCAGTATTTT
>TRBV12-3/TRBV12-4|few|-|TRBJ1-5
CASGEPGTVDNQPQHF
TGTGCCAGCGGAGAACCCGGGACCGTGGACAATCAGCCCCAGCATTTT
>TRBV12-3/TRBV12-4|few|-|TRBJ1-1
CASYRTGWNTEAFF
TGTGCCAGCTATCGTACAGGGTGGAACACTGAAGCTTTCTTT
>TRBV15|few|-|TRBJ2-1
CATSRVLNFYNEQFF
TGTGCCACCAGCAGAGTACTAAACTTCTACAATGAGCAGTTCTTC
>TRBV2|few|TRBD2|TRBJ2-7
CASRQRLAGYEQYF
TGTGCCAGCCGACAGAGGCTAGCGGGGTACGAGCAGTACTTC
>TRBV12-1|many|-|TRBJ2-1
CASSSTGPLGLAGGNRYNEQFF
TGTGCCAGCAGCTCAACTGGTCCTCTAGGACTAGCGGGAGGTAATCGCTACAATGAGCAGTTCTTC
>TRBV29-1|-|-|TRBJ2-1
CSVERVGPAAFIYNEQFF
TGCAGCGTTGAGAGGGTGGGACCAGCGGCTTTTATATACAATGAGCAGTTCTTC
>TRBV3-1|-|-|TRBJ2-7
CASSHGSYEQYF
TGTGCCAGCAGCCACGGATCTTACGAGCAGTACTTC
>TRBV20-1|few|-|TRBJ2-1
CSARKATYLYNEQFF
TGCAGTGCTAGGAAGGCTACCTACCTATACAATGAGCAGTTCTTC
>TRBV2|-|TRBD2|TRBJ2-7
CASRAIMGLGAGGHEQYF
TGTGCCAGCAGAGCAATTATGGGCCTTGGAGCGGGAGGGCACGAGCAGTACTTC
>TRBV6-4|-|-|TRBJ1-1
CASRRTGSRDTEAFF
TGTGCCAGCAGGCGAACGGGTAGTAGGGACACTGAAGCTTTCTTT
>TRBV7-8|-|-|TRBJ1-2
CASSLRLWQANGYTF
TGTGCCAGCAGCTTAAGGCTCTGGCAGGCCAATGGCTACACCTTC